The 2 T cell receptor beta chains below were found in one sample sequenced in a study of CD8 T cells in ankylosing spondylitis. TCRdb passed the 5' RACE reads through MiXCR, listing each CDR3 protein once. The table records hundreds of thousands of distinct CDR3 sequences, roughly 32% of them present only once. Sequenced sample: blood, either unsorted or a sorted T cell fraction (not recorded which). The receptors come from a male donor with ankylosing spondylitis or in good health (not recorded which).

This clonotype turned up a few times. The V call is TRBV29-1, the J call TRBJ2-7; no reliable D call. CDR1 is SQVTM, CDR2 ANQGSEA, per germline. This CDR3 region has 11 residues. The germline V and J ends were trimmed by 4 bases and 3 bases, with 7 bases remaining between them. DNA of the CDR3: TGCAGCGTTGCTCAGTACTACGAGCAGTACTTC. This codes for CSVAQYYEQYF.

J is TRBJ2-1 and V is TRBV12-3 or TRBV12-4; D gene unclear. V was pared by 5 bases and J by 8 bases, with 16 bases between. CDR3 length equals 14 residues. The CDR3 sequence is CASSPLPELHEQFF. CDR3 DNA: TGTGCCAGCAGTCCCCTGCCGGAGCTACATGAGCAGTTCTTC.